The following is a T cell receptor beta chain sequence with its context. CDR3 size: 16 residues. Deletions cut 5 bases from V and 2 bases from J, with 17 bases between. Germline V lookup: CDR1 SEHNR, CDR2 FQNEAQ (reference sequence). Method: immunoSEQ multiplex PCR; TCRdb's copy keeps in-frame clones and lacks some. The sample lists approximately 140,000 clones, around 79% occurring once. This entry belongs to a study of blood T cell repertoires in COVID-19. The sample consisted of peripheral blood. This sequence was found in a man between 60 and 75 years old with acute or convalescent COVID-19. The chain joins TRBV7-9 to TRBJ2-3; a weak D match, TRBD1 (6 bases). The CDR3 protein is CASSPGGPGATDTQYF. The DNA for the CDR3 is TGTGCCAGCAGCCCTGGGGGCCCTGGTGCCACAGATACGCAGTATTTT.